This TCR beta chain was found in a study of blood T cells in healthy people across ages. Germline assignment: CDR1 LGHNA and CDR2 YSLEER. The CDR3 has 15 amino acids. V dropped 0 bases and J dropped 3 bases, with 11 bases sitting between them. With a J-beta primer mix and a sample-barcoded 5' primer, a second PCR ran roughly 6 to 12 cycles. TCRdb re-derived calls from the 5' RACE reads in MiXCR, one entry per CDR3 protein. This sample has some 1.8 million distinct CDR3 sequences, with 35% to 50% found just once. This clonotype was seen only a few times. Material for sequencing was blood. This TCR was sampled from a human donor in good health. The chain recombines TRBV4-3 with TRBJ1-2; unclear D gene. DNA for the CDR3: TGCGCCAGCAGCCAAGAGGGTAAGGTCGACTATGGCTACACCTTC. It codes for CASSQEGKVDYGYTF.